These T cell receptor beta chains were read from a single sample in a study of cytomegalovirus exposure and HLA in healthy donors. Sequencing was performed with immunoSEQ multiplex PCR; in TCRdb, only in-frame clones are kept and a portion is missing. The sample has roughly 120,000 clones; around 70% are singletons. Sequenced: PBMCs. The origin of the receptors is a woman under 30 in good health and CMV-seronegative. Both conserved end residues are trimmed from each CDR3. Fields, in order: CDR3 protein, V gene, J gene.

ASKTGTGEYEQY	TRBV2	TRBJ2-7
AISIWTGAFYGYT	TRBV10-3	TRBJ1-2
ASSAGGTSYNEQF	TRBV6-5	TRBJ2-1
ASYTENSGNTIY	TRBV6-6	TRBJ1-3
ASTPNVRGWDTEAF	TRBV19	TRBJ1-1
ASRQGFGTNEKLF	TRBV28	TRBJ1-4
ASSEGRGASGANVLT	TRBV6-1	TRBJ2-6
ASSFGAGESPLH	TRBV5-5	TRBJ1-6
ASSWGLAGSTDTQY	TRBV5-1	TRBJ2-3
ASSQATGAAGYEQY	TRBV4-1	TRBJ2-7
ASSEVFSGGAQETQY	TRBV6-1	TRBJ2-5
ASSYSPGYTEAF	TRBV6-5	TRBJ1-1
ASRSNSGGKAF	TRBV6-4	TRBJ1-1